The 29 T cell receptor beta chains below come from one sample, sequenced in a study of T cells in Graves' hyperthyroidism and ophthalmopathy. Amplification of TCR beta CDR3 regions used RNA as the template. The primer set for the first-round RT-PCR of the TCR CDR3 was HTBI. TCRdb re-called the multiplex PCR reads with MiXCR, one entry per CDR3 protein. The sample has about 700,000 distinct CDR3 sequences; around 15% are singletons. Material: blood. These receptors all come from a woman between 18 and 30 years old with Graves' hyperthyroidism.

The chain combines TRBV7-9 with TRBJ2-3, with a tentative D call TRBD1 (5 bases). CDR1 SEHNR and CDR2 FQNEAQ come from the germline V gene (reference sequence). Trimming pared 5 bases from V and 2 bases from J, leaving 11 bases between. The CDR3 extends over 14 amino acids. In nucleotides, the CDR3 is TGTGCCAGCAGCGTACACAGGAACACAGATACGCAGTATTTT. Amino acid sequence: CASSVHRNTDTQYF.

In the case of this clonotype: Just one base apart from a much larger clone, this may be a read error. The chain combines TRBV12-3 or TRBV12-4 with TRBJ2-1, with 7 bases that match TRBD2. The CDR3 is 14 amino acids. Unmatched junction bases numbered 7, after V lost 1 base and J lost 10 bases. CDR3 region: CASSLGGGVGEQFF. DNA for the CDR3: TGTGCCAGCAGTTTAGGTGGGGGGGTAGGGGAGCAGTTCTTC.

Many counts were recorded for this clonotype. CDR3: CASSYQQGARNEQFF. DNA for the CDR3: TGTGCCAGCAGCTATCAACAGGGGGCAAGGAATGAGCAGTTCTTC. The chain employs TRBV12-3 or TRBV12-4 and TRBJ2-1; 9 bases fit TRBD1. V lost 6 bases and J lost 7; bases outside the gene matches: 10. CDR3 length: 15 residues.

The table lists this clonotype with many counts. Here the CDR3 reads CSATGQGMGQPQHF. CDR3 bases: TGCAGTGCAACCGGACAGGGAATGGGTCAGCCCCAGCATTTT. The chain has TRBV20-1 and TRBJ1-5, with 8 nucleotides matching TRBD1. Per germline, CDR1 DFQATT and CDR2 SNEGSKA (reference sequence). V was clipped by 6 bases and J by 6 bases; unmatched bases: 10. The CDR3 is 14 residues long.

On this clonotype itself: At one boundary the junction diverges from the germline segment, which might be a read error. The V and J genes are TRBV20-1 and TRBJ2-4; TRBD2 aligns across 16 bases. Germline V gene lookup returns CDR1 DFQATT and CDR2 SNEGSKA (reference sequence). CDR3 length: 18 amino acids. This chain's CDR3 is CSASLPGLAGGPVNIQCF. CDR3 in DNA: TGCAGTGCTAGCTTGCCGGGACTAGCGGGAGGGCCCGTAAACATTCAGTGCTTC.

The chain is built from TRBV20-1 and TRBJ1-6; 10 bases map to TRBD1. Germline CDR1 DFQATT, CDR2 SNEGSKA (reference sequence). V shed 7 bases and J 10 bases; nucleotides not matched to a gene: 4. This CDR3 region has 12 residues. CDR3 bases: TGCAGTGTTGGGACAGGGGAGTCACCCCTCCACTTT. Its translation: CSVGTGESPLHF.

The genes are TRBV20-1 and TRBJ1-3, with TRBD1 matching 8 bases. The V gene's germline CDR1 is DFQATT and CDR2 SNEGSKA (reference sequence). CDR3 size: 17 residues. J was trimmed by 1 base and V by 5 bases; bases with no gene match: 13. The CDR3 loop reads CSAAGTGPYFSGNTIYF. The CDR3 nucleotides are TGCAGTGCTGCCGGGACAGGCCCCTATTTTTCTGGAAACACCATATATTTT.

This clonotype has a single count. V gene TRBV28 combines with J gene TRBJ2-3; TRBD2 aligns across 9 bases. The CDR3 totals 18 residues. Germline V gene data show CDR1 as MDHEN and CDR2 as SYDVKM. The V segment lost 1 base and the J segment 4 bases; nucleotides outside the gene matches: 12. DNA of the CDR3: TGTGCCAGCAGTTTATCCCGAATTAGCGGGAGATCCGCAGATACGCAGTATTTT. It specifies CASSLSRISGRSADTQYF.

In its sample, this clonotype was seen many times. The CDR3 nucleotides read TGTGCCAGCAGCTTAGAGGTAACGAACACTGAAGCTTTCTTT. This codes for CASSLEVTNTEAFF. The chain links TRBV13 to TRBJ1-1, with D unresolved. The germline CDR1 and CDR2 sequences are PRHDT and FYEKMQ (reference sequence). The CDR3 covers 14 residues. Trimming shortened V by 1 base and J by 1 base, and 7 bases separated the two germline ends.

This clonotype was counted a few times. The chain employs TRBV12-3 or TRBV12-4 and TRBJ2-1, with a weak D call TRBD2 (6 bases). V lost 5 bases to trimming and J lost 0 bases, with 11 bases between them. The CDR3 totals 15 residues. CDR3 sequence reads: CASSPLAPSYNEQFF. DNA for the CDR3: TGTGCCAGCAGTCCACTAGCCCCCTCCTACAATGAGCAGTTCTTC.

The chain employs TRBV6-1 and TRBJ2-7; 7 nucleotides match TRBD2. V shed 7 bases and J 2 bases; nucleotides not matched to a gene: 11. CDR3 length equals 15 residues. CDR1 and CDR2 (germline): MNHNS, SASEGT. The DNA of the CDR3 is TGTGCCAGCACCAACTGGGGGGAGGGGACCTACGAGCAGTACTTC. Protein product: CASTNWGEGTYEQYF.

This clonotype was found many times. The chain combines TRBV6-1 with TRBJ1-2; weak D call: TRBD1 (5 bases). This CDR3 is built from 13 residues. Trimming left V 7 bases short and J 4 bases short, with 13 bases between. Looked up from germline, CDR1 is MNHNS and CDR2 is SASEGT. The CDR3 loop is CASNRQRCYGYTF. The CDR3 DNA is TGTGCCAGCAATCGACAGCGTTGCTATGGCTACACCTTC.

This clonotype was observed a few times. A clone one base away is much larger, so this may be a read error. This rearrangement joins TRBV20-1 to TRBJ2-1; possibly TRBD1 or TRBD2 for D (5 bases each). CDR1 and CDR2 from the germline V gene are DFQATT and SNEGSKA (reference sequence). This CDR3 has 16 amino acids. The CDR3 bases are TGCAGTGCTAGAGATTTCCGATCGGGGCCCTACAATGGGCAGTTCTTC. Its translation is CSARDFRSGPYNGQFF.

This clonotype appeared many times. This chain uses TRBV9 with TRBJ2-7; TRBD1 matches at 7 bases. Germline trimming cut 2 bases from V and 3 bases from J; bases unmatched to any gene: 5. The germline gives CDR1 SGDLS, CDR2 YYNGEE. This CDR3 region has 14 residues. The CDR3 region has the DNA TGTGCCAGCAGCGTCCGGGACAGATTCTACGAGCAGTACTTC. It codes for CASSVRDRFYEQYF. The full variable domain, completed using reference TRBV9 and TRBJ2-7, is DSGVTQTPKHLITATGQRVTLRCSPRSGDLSVYWYQQSLDQGLQFLIQYYNGEERAKGNILERFSAQQFPDLHSELNLSSLELGDSALYFCASSVRDRFYEQYFGPGTRLTVT.

The sample holds a few counts of this clonotype. The rearrangement uses TRBV19 and TRBJ2-1; D is unclear. V was pared by 5 bases and J by 0 bases, with 17 bases between. The CDR3 loop spans 17 amino acids. Germline values: CDR1 LNHDA, CDR2 SQIVND (reference sequence). CDR3 nucleotides: TGTGCCAGTAGTCCCCGCGGTAGCACCAGCTCCTACAATGAGCAGTTCTTC. Protein product: CASSPRGSTSSYNEQFF.

This clonotype came up many times. V is TRBV6-2 or TRBV6-3 and J is TRBJ2-1; D perhaps matches TRBD2 (5 bases). Deletions cut 8 bases from V and 8 bases from J, with 13 bases between. The CDR3 loop spans 12 amino acids. The germline CDR1 and CDR2 sequences are MNHEY and SVGEGT. In nucleotides, the CDR3 is TGTGCCAGCGCTCGAGGGCGGGATGAGCAGTTCTTC. It codes for CASARGRDEQFF.

V and J are TRBV7-2 and TRBJ2-1; no clear D gene. Trimming left V 2 bases short and J 5 bases short, with 10 bases between. CDR1 SGHTA and CDR2 FQGNSA come from the germline V gene. The CDR3 spans 14 residues. The CDR3 loop is CASSLRPSNNEQFF. The CDR3 region has the DNA TGTGCCAGCAGCTTACGACCAAGTAACAATGAGCAGTTCTTC. Full variable domain (remainder filled in from reference TRBV7-2 and TRBJ2-1): GAGVSQSPSNKVTEKGKDVELRCDPISGHTALYWYRQSLGQGLEFLIYFQGNSAPDKSGLPSDRFSAERTGGSVSTLTIQRTQQEDSAVYLCASSLRPSNNEQFFGPGTRLTVL.

The chain couples TRBV5-6 to TRBJ2-7; no clear D. The CDR3 totals 14 residues. The ends were cut back, 2 bases at V and 3 bases at J, with 12 bases in the middle. Looked up from germline, CDR1 is SGHDT and CDR2 is YYEEEE. In DNA form, the CDR3 reads TGTGCCAGCAGCTTTGACGACATCAGCTACGAGCAGTACTTC. It codes for CASSFDDISYEQYF.

The chain is built from TRBV20-1 and TRBJ2-4; a weak D match, TRBD1 (5 bases). V was trimmed by 7 bases and J by 0 bases, leaving 16 bases between them. Germline lookup yields CDR1 DFQATT and CDR2 SNEGSKA (reference sequence). This CDR3 has 15 amino acids. The CDR3 reads CSEEGVFIAKNIQYF. The CDR3 DNA reads as TGCAGTGAAGAAGGGGTTTTCATAGCCAAAAACATTCAGTACTTC.

The chain uses TRBV28 and TRBJ2-7, with TRBD2 matching 11 bases. The CDR3 is 17 amino acids. Germline V lookup: CDR1 MDHEN, CDR2 SYDVKM. The V and J ends lost 5 bases and 1 base, in that order; junction bases with no gene match: 10. CDR3 in amino acids: CASSPISGRVPSYEQYF. Here the CDR3 DNA reads TGTGCCAGCAGTCCAATTAGCGGGAGGGTCCCTTCCTACGAGCAGTACTTC. The full variable domain, completed using reference TRBV28 and TRBJ2-7, is DVKVTQSSRYLVKRTGEKVFLECVQDMDHENMFWYRQDPGLGLRLIYFSYDVKMKEKGDIPEGYSVSREKKERFSLILESASTNQTSMYLCASSPISGRVPSYEQYFGPGTRLTVT.

This clonotype was counted ten times or more. The CDR3 DNA follows: TGTGCCATCAGTGAGTCGAAGAGGTCTAGCGGGACCCAGTACTTC. Translated, it gives CAISESKRSSGTQYF. This sequence joins TRBV10-3 and TRBJ2-5; TRBD2 aligns across 7 bases. This CDR3 has 15 residues. V lost 0 bases, J lost 7 bases, and 8 bases stayed unmatched. Germline V gene data show CDR1 as ENHRY and CDR2 as SYGVKD.

V usage is TRBV7-8 and J usage is TRBJ2-3; D is unresolved. Germline V gene sequence: CDR1 SGHVS, CDR2 FQNEAQ. The CDR3 has 14 amino acids. V gave up 6 bases and J gave up 6 bases, with 16 bases separating them. The CDR3 DNA reads as TGTGCCAGCAGAGGTAGGCCCCTCGCGGATACGCAGTATTTT. Protein product: CASRGRPLADTQYF.

The V call is TRBV19, the J call TRBJ2-1; tentatively, D is TRBD2 (6 bases). The CDR3 contains 15 residues. CDR1 is LNHDA, CDR2 SQIVND, per germline (reference sequence). V dropped 5 bases and J dropped 5 bases, with 16 bases sitting between them. CDR3 DNA sequence: TGTGCCAGTAGTCGGGATCCGGGACTGAACAATGAGCAGTTCTTC. Amino acid sequence: CASSRDPGLNNEQFF.

This clonotype was seen repeatedly, ten times or more. CDR3 sequence reads: CASSQPVAAKNIQYF. In nucleotides, the CDR3 is TGCGCCAGCAGCCAACCCGTCGCAGCCAAAAACATTCAGTACTTC. The V and J genes are TRBV4-1 and TRBJ2-4; no firm D call. Trimming took off 2 bases at V and 0 bases at J, with 8 bases between the two ends. This CDR3 contains 15 residues. CDR1 MGHRA and CDR2 YSYEKL come from the germline V gene.

The V call is TRBV12-3 or TRBV12-4, the J call TRBJ2-5; TRBD1 matches at 7 bases. V lost 7 bases to trimming and J lost 0 bases; unmatched junction nucleotides: 14. The CDR3 is made up of 17 amino acids. CDR3 bases: TGTGCCAGCAAACGAAGGGGGCCACGCTTGTACCAAGAGACCCAGTACTTC. It is translated as CASKRRGPRLYQETQYF.

The J gene is TRBJ2-2, the V gene TRBV15; TRBD1 aligns across 7 bases. Germline CDR1 LNHNV, CDR2 YYDKDF (reference sequence). There are 15 residues in the CDR3. Trimming removed 4 bases from V and 1 base from J; junction bases left unmatched: 3. The DNA of the CDR3 is TGTGCCACCAGCATGGACAGGATGAACACCGGGGAGCTGTTTTTT. This encodes CATSMDRMNTGELFF.

This chain links TRBV19 with TRBJ1-2; maybe TRBD1 (5 bases). There are 13 residues in the CDR3. The V and J ends lost 11 bases and 3 bases respectively, with 16 bases between them. Germline V gives CDR1 LNHDA, CDR2 SQIVND (reference sequence). CDR3 residues: CAGTPGFYYGYTF. The CDR3 DNA is TGTGCCGGTACCCCAGGGTTCTACTATGGCTACACCTTC. The complete variable domain, with remaining parts taken from reference TRBV19 and TRBJ1-2, reads DGGITQSPKYLFRKEGQNVTLSCEQNLNHDAMYWYRQDPGQGLRLIYYSQIVNDFQKGDIAEGYSVSREKKESFPLTVTSAQKNPTAFYLCAGTPGFYYGYTFGSGTRLTVV.

J is TRBJ2-7 and V is TRBV30, with TRBD1 as a possible D gene (5 bases). CDR3 length equals 16 residues. CDR1 and CDR2 (germline): GTSNPN, SVGIG (reference sequence). Trimming took off 2 bases at V and 2 bases at J, with 19 bases between the two ends. CDR3 DNA sequence: TGTGCCTGGAGTCCCGACAGCGACCTCCAACCCTACGAGCAGTACTTC. As protein: CAWSPDSDLQPYEQYF. The full variable domain, its missing parts supplied by reference TRBV30 and TRBJ2-7, is SQTIHQWPATLVQPVGSPLSLECTVEGTSNPNLYWYRQAAGRGLQLLFYSVGIGQISSEVPQNLSASRPQDRQFILSSKKLLLSDSGFYLCAWSPDSDLQPYEQYFGPGTRLTVT.

The chain carries TRBV7-9 and TRBJ2-7, with D tentatively TRBD2 (5 bases). The germline V gene has CDR1 SEHNR and CDR2 FQNEAQ (reference sequence). The CDR3 is 16 amino acids. Trimming stripped 2 bases from V and 2 bases from J, with 16 bases between. CDR3 amino acids: CASSLPAGDATYEQYF. The CDR3 DNA is TGTGCCAGCAGCTTACCGGCCGGGGATGCAACCTACGAGCAGTACTTC.